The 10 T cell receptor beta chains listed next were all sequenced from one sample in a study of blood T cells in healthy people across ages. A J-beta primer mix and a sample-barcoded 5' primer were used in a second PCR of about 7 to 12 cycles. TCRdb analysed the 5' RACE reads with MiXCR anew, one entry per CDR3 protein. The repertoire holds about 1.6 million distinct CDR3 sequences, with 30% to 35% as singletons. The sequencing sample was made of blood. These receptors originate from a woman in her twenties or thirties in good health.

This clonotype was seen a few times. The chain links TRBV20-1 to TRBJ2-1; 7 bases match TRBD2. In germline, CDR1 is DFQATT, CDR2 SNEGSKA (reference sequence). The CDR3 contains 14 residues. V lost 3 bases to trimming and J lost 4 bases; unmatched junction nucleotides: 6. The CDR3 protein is CSASRAGTYNEQFF. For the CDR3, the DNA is TGCAGTGCTAGTAGAGCGGGAACGTACAATGAGCAGTTCTTC.

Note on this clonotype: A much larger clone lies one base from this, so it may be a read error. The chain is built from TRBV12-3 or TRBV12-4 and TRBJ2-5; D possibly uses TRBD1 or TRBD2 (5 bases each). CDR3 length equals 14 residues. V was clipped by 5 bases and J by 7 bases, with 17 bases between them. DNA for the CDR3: TGTGCCAGCAGTCCCCGGGACCTGGGTGGGACCCAGTACTTC. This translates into CASSPRDLGGTQYF.

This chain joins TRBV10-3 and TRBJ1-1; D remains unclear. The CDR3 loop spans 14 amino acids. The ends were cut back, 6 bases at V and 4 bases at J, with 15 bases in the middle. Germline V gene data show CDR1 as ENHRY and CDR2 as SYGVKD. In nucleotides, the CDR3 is TGTGCCATCAGGCGGGAAGAGAAAGTCACTGAAGCTTTCTTT. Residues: CAIRREEKVTEAFF.

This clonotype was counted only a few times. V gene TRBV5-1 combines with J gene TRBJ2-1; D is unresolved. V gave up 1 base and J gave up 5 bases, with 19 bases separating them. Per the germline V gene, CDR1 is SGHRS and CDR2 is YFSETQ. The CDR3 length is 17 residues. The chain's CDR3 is CASSLSWARMANNEQFF. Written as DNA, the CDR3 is TGCGCCAGCAGCTTGAGTTGGGCCCGCATGGCCAACAATGAGCAGTTCTTC.

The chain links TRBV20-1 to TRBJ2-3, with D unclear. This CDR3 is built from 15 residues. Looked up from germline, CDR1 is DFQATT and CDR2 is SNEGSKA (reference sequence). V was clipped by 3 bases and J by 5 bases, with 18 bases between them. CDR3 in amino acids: CSASSLRRSGDTQYF. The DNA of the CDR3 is TGCAGTGCTAGTAGCCTCCGGAGAAGTGGAGATACGCAGTATTTT.

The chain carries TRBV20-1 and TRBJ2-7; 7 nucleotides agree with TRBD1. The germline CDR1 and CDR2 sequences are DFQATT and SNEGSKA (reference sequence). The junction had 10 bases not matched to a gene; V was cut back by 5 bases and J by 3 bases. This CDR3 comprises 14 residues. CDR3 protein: CSALWTGKNYEQYF. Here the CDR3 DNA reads TGCAGTGCTCTATGGACAGGAAAGAACTACGAGCAGTACTTC.

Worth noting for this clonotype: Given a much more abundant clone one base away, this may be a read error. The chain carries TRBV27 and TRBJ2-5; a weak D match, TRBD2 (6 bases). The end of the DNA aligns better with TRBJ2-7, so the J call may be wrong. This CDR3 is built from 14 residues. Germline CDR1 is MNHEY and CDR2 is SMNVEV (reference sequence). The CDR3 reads CVSQAGTPVGEQYF. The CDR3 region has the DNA TGTGTCAGTCAGGCGGGGACGCCGGTAGGCGAGCAGTACTTC.

CDR3 sequence reads: CSAVPHSTYEQYF. The CDR3 DNA reads TGCAGTGCTGTCCCCCACAGTACCTACGAGCAGTACTTC. The chain is built from TRBV20-1 and TRBJ2-7; D remains unclear. Per germline, CDR1 DFQATT and CDR2 SNEGSKA (reference sequence). Trimming removed 5 bases at V and 2 bases at J, with 13 bases between. CDR3 length equals 13 residues.

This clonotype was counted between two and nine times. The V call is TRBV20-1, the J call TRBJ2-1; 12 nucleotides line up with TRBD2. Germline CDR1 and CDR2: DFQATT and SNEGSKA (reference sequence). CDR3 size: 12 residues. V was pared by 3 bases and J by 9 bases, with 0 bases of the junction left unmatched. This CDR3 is CSARGLAGEQFF. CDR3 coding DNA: TGCAGTGCTAGGGGACTAGCGGGTGAGCAGTTCTTC.

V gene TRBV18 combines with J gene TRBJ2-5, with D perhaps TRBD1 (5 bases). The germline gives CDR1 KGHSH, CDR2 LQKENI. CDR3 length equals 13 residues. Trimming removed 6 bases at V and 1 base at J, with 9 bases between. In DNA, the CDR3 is TGTGCCAGCTCGAAGGACACCCAAGAGACCCAGTACTTC. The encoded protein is CASSKDTQETQYF. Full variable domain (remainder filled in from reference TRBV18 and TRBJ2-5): NAGVMQNPRHLVRRRGQEARLRCSPMKGHSHVYWYRQLPEEGLKFMVYLQKENIIDESGMPKERFSAEFPKEGPSILRIQQVVRGDSAAYFCASSKDTQETQYFGPGTRLLVL.